Shown below are 30 T cell receptor beta chains from a single sample sequenced in a study of human T cells and chemical hapten exposure (dated by TCRdb to 2020 to 2022). Preparation of the library involved RACE. The instrument given in TCRdb is NextSeq 500. Through fastp at Q25 and MiXCR, TCRdb rebuilt clones from the public reads, retaining in-frame beta chains. Rows are unified per CDR3 protein, each entry keeping the most common DNA and genes. The sample table contains roughly 43,000 distinct CDR3 sequences; only one count was recorded for about 3.5% of them. The ten largest make up about 6% of the sample. The time point label corresponds to: healthy volunteer bleed at 6 weeks. Unfractionated whole blood was collected in Tempus Blood RNA tubes, and total RNA was extracted from that blood. Material for sequencing was whole blood. Receptors were obtained from a human donor in good health. Some clones in this sample may be carry-over from other donors' samples.

At least ten counts were recorded for this clonotype. The chain combines TRBV11-2 with TRBJ2-1; D not certain. Germline V gives CDR1 SGHAT, CDR2 FQNNGV. The CDR3 covers 13 residues. The germline V and J ends were trimmed by 2 bases and 7 bases, with 9 bases remaining between them. The CDR3 protein is CASSLYRLNEQFF. CDR3 coding DNA: TGTGCCAGCAGCTTATATAGGTTAAATGAGCAGTTCTTC.

Concerning this clonotype itself: A single base separates this from a much larger clone, so it may be a read error. The gene calls are TRBV29-1 and TRBJ1-1; D might be TRBD1 (5 bases). CDR3 length: 12 amino acids. The germline V gene has CDR1 SQVTM and CDR2 ANQGSEA. CDR3 sequence (DNA): TGCAGAGTTGTTGGGTCGGGGCCTGAAGCTTTCTTT. It is translated as CRVVGSGPEAFF.

This clonotype came up many times. The chain combines TRBV20-1 with TRBJ1-1, with D uncertain. Germline V CDR1 and CDR2: DFQATT, SNEGSKA (reference sequence). The CDR3 totals 13 residues. Trimming shortened V by 2 bases and J by 10 bases, and 17 bases separated the two germline ends. The chain's CDR3 is CSARSPTSLGAFF. As DNA, the CDR3 is TGCAGTGCTAGATCCCCAACCTCCCTGGGAGCTTTCTTT.

This clonotype came up many times. The germline gene is not matched at one end of the junction; a read error may be the cause. CDR3 coding DNA: TGCAATGCTAGAGATTTCGGACTAGCGGAAGAGACCCAGTACTTC. The encoded protein is CNARDFGLAEETQYF. The chain links TRBV20-1 to TRBJ2-5; TRBD2 matches at 10 bases. Germline V gene data show CDR1 as DFQATT and CDR2 as SNEGSKA (reference sequence). The CDR3 spans 15 residues.

Note on this clonotype: With a much larger clone just one base away, this may be a read error. The chain recombines TRBV6-5 with TRBJ2-6, with 11 bases matching TRBD2. The CDR3 covers 19 residues. Trimming took 6 bases from V and 2 from J; bases not matched to a gene: 12. Germline CDR1 reads MNHEY; CDR2 reads SVGAGI. CDR3 DNA sequence: TGTGCCAGCAGCGGGATTAGCGGGAGGGCCTCCACTGGGGCCAACGTCCTGACTTTC. As protein: CASSGISGRASTGANVLTF.

V gene TRBV28 combines with J gene TRBJ2-3; 8 nucleotides match TRBD2. After removal of 7 bases from V and 6 bases from J, the junction contained 6 bases not matched to a gene. The CDR3 runs 13 residues. The germline gives CDR1 MDHEN, CDR2 SYDVKM. The CDR3 bases are TGTGCCAGCACGGGAGGGGTGCCCGATACGCAGTATTTT. It codes for CASTGGVPDTQYF.

This clonotype appeared a few times. The V gene is TRBV20-1, the J gene TRBJ2-7; D not certain. The V gene's germline CDR1 is DFQATT and CDR2 SNEGSKA (reference sequence). The CDR3 runs 13 residues. The V gene lost 3 bases and the J gene lost 0 bases, with 9 bases spanning the gap. The CDR3 DNA follows: TGCAGTGCTAGGGAGCAGCCCTCCTACGAGCAGTACTTC. Translation: CSAREQPSYEQYF.

This clonotype was detected only a few times. The V and J genes are TRBV6-5 and TRBJ1-2; D is unresolved. This CDR3 region has 14 residues. V lost 0 bases, J lost 2 bases, and 7 bases lay in between. Germline V lookup: CDR1 MNHEY, CDR2 SVGAGI. In DNA form, the CDR3 reads TGTGCCAGCAGTTACTCTATGATAAACTATGGCTACACCTTC. It yields the protein CASSYSMINYGYTF.

This clonotype has a count of ten or more. The rearrangement links TRBV10-1 to TRBJ2-1; 11 nucleotides match TRBD2. The germline V gene encodes CDR1 WNHNN and CDR2 SYGVQD (reference sequence). This CDR3 spans 15 amino acids. V was clipped by 7 bases and J by 5 bases; unmatched bases: 7. This CDR3 is CASTPGTSGNNEQFF. The CDR3 nucleotides read TGCGCCAGCACTCCAGGGACTAGCGGTAACAATGAGCAGTTCTTC.

In its sample, this clonotype was seen once. Given a much more abundant clone one base away, this may be a read error. J is TRBJ1-5 and V is TRBV15; TRBD1 agrees at 8 bases. CDR1 and CDR2 (germline): LNHNV, YYDKDF (reference sequence). The J segment lost 2 bases and the V segment lost 6 bases, leaving 12 bases of the junction unmatched. The CDR3 spans 17 residues. The CDR3 region has the DNA TGTGCCACCAGAGCCGGACAGGGTTGGTATGGCAATCAGCCCCAGCATTTT. Protein product: CATRAGQGWYGNQPQHF.

The sample holds many counts of this clonotype. The rearrangement links TRBV27 to TRBJ2-2; D is uncertain. Looked up from germline, CDR1 is MNHEY and CDR2 is SMNVEV (reference sequence). Trimming pared 0 bases from V and 7 bases from J, leaving 9 bases between. The CDR3 is made up of 14 amino acids. The CDR3 nucleotides read TGTGCCAGCAGTTTATCCGCCCCCGACGGGGAGCTGTTTTTT. It is translated as CASSLSAPDGELFF.

V and J are TRBV28 and TRBJ2-7; 8 bases agree with TRBD1. The germline CDR1 and CDR2 sequences are MDHEN and SYDVKM. Trimming at V came to 6 bases and at J to 2 bases, leaving 6 bases not matched to a gene. This CDR3 contains 14 residues. The CDR3 loop reads CASRGRDRPYEQYF. The CDR3 nucleotides read TGTGCCAGCAGGGGACGGGACAGGCCCTACGAGCAGTACTTC.

This clonotype was recorded at least ten times. The chain carries TRBV20-1 and TRBJ1-6, with 8 bases lining up with TRBD1. The CDR3 is 15 residues long. The germline CDR1 and CDR2 sequences are DFQATT and SNEGSKA (reference sequence). The trim removed 6 bases at V and 7 bases at J, leaving 11 bases unmatched. The CDR3 region has the DNA TGCAGTGCCCAACCGGGACAGGCCCCAAATTCACCCCTCCACTTT. It is translated as CSAQPGQAPNSPLHF.

This clonotype came up a few times. V and J are TRBV28 and TRBJ1-3, with D perhaps TRBD1 (6 bases). This CDR3 has 15 residues. V shed 1 base and J shed 4 bases, with 11 bases lying between them. Looked up from germline, CDR1 is MDHEN and CDR2 is SYDVKM. The CDR3 region is CASSLYGGRGNTIYF. The DNA of the CDR3 is TGTGCCAGCAGTTTATACGGGGGGCGCGGAAACACCATATATTTT.

This clonotype came up many times. The chain links TRBV5-1 to TRBJ1-1; 9 bases line up with TRBD1. V gave up 4 bases and J gave up 4 bases; unmatched junction bases: 8. CDR1 SGHRS and CDR2 YFSETQ come from the germline V gene. The CDR3 spans 15 residues. The CDR3 here is CASSRGGTGPTEAFF. The CDR3 region has the DNA TGCGCCAGCAGCCGCGGAGGGACAGGGCCCACTGAAGCTTTCTTT.

The V and J genes are TRBV20-1 and TRBJ2-3, with 7 bases fitting TRBD2. Unmatched junction bases numbered 7, after V lost 0 bases and J lost 4 bases. Germline-derived CDR1 and CDR2 are DFQATT and SNEGSKA (reference sequence). The CDR3 runs to 15 residues. The CDR3, as DNA: TGCAGTGCTAGAGACCGGGCGGGAGCCCCAGATACGCAGTATTTT. Amino acid sequence: CSARDRAGAPDTQYF.

As for this clonotype: Being one base from a much bigger clone, this may be a read error. This chain joins TRBV20-1 and TRBJ1-1; D gene unclear. The CDR3 is 11 amino acids. V shed 5 bases and J shed 8 bases, with 12 bases lying between them. CDR1 is DFQATT and CDR2 is SNEGSKA in the germline V gene (reference sequence). CDR3 nucleotides: TGCAGTGCTTGGGAGGTAGGGGAAGCTTTCTTT. Its protein is CSAWEVGEAFF.

V usage is TRBV18 and J usage is TRBJ1-3, with no clear D. The CDR3 sequence is 15 residues long. From germline, CDR1 is KGHSH and CDR2 LQKENI. V lost 1 base and J 0 bases, leaving 7 bases between the germline ends. CDR3 DNA sequence: TGTGCCAGCTCACCACAAGCCAGCTCTGGAAACACCATATATTTT. Its translation: CASSPQASSGNTIYF.

This clonotype was detected many times. The chain couples TRBV27 to TRBJ1-5, with TRBD1 matching 12 bases. Germline V gene data show CDR1 as MNHEY and CDR2 as SMNVEV (reference sequence). This CDR3 is 15 amino acids long. Losses at the gene ends were 9 bases for V and 3 bases for J; bases not matched to a gene: 6. This chain's CDR3 is CASLRDRGPNQPQHF. The CDR3 bases are TGTGCCAGTTTGAGGGACAGGGGGCCCAATCAGCCCCAGCATTTT.

This clonotype was counted at least ten times. The genes are TRBV29-1 and TRBJ2-3, with 8 bases lining up with TRBD2. The CDR3 loop spans 13 amino acids. Germline loops: CDR1 SQVTM, CDR2 ANQGSEA. V lost 5 bases and J lost 4; bases outside the gene matches: 5. The CDR3 reads CSVQSGSADTQYF. The CDR3 region has the DNA TGCAGCGTTCAAAGCGGGAGCGCAGATACGCAGTATTTT.

Many counts were recorded for this clonotype. V gene TRBV5-1 combines with J gene TRBJ2-7, with D hard to call. The CDR3 is made up of 13 amino acids. Germline values: CDR1 SGHRS, CDR2 YFSETQ. The V end lost 0 bases, the J end lost 5 bases, and 9 bases lay between the germline ends. The CDR3 protein is CASSLAGVNEQYF. CDR3 DNA sequence: TGCGCCAGCAGCTTGGCAGGAGTGAACGAGCAGTACTTC.

This clonotype was counted at least ten times. The chain links TRBV4-1 to TRBJ2-1; D gene unclear. V was clipped by 1 base and J by 7 bases, with 11 bases between them. The CDR3 is 14 amino acids. The germline V gene encodes CDR1 MGHRA and CDR2 YSYEKL. The CDR3 DNA follows: TGCGCCAGCAGCCAAGTTGGCTATACAAATGAGCAGTTCTTC. Its translation is CASSQVGYTNEQFF.

This clonotype was detected ten times or more. The chain recombines TRBV7-2 with TRBJ2-1; 8 nucleotides line up with TRBD2. Looked up from germline, CDR1 is SGHTA and CDR2 is FQGNSA. This CDR3 region has 14 residues. The ends lost 4 bases at V and 10 bases at J; junction bases unmatched: 9. CDR3 nucleotide sequence: TGTGCCAGCAGCTCGCAGAGGACTAGCTGGGAGCAGTTCTTC. Translation gives CASSSQRTSWEQFF.

A few counts support this clonotype. The chain carries TRBV4-1 and TRBJ2-3, with 13 positions matching TRBD2. The trim removed 2 bases at V and 2 bases at J, leaving 13 bases unmatched. Germline V gives CDR1 MGHRA, CDR2 YSYEKL. The CDR3 has 20 residues. The CDR3 is CASSQSWTSGRVAATDTQYF. The CDR3 DNA follows: TGCGCCAGCAGCCAATCGTGGACTAGCGGGAGAGTGGCGGCCACAGATACGCAGTATTTT.

This clonotype was picked up a small number of times. The chain links TRBV30 to TRBJ1-2; possible D gene TRBD1, 6 bases. Trimming took off 3 bases at V and 4 bases at J, with 21 bases between the two ends. The CDR3 is 16 amino acids. Germline CDR1 and CDR2: GTSNPN and SVGIG (reference sequence). The CDR3 loop reads CAWRGMEGQDSYGYTF. DNA for the CDR3: TGTGCCTGGAGGGGGATGGAAGGCCAGGACAGCTATGGCTACACCTTC. Full variable domain (remainder filled in from reference TRBV30 and TRBJ1-2): SQTIHQWPATLVQPVGSPLSLECTVEGTSNPNLYWYRQAAGRGLQLLFYSVGIGQISSEVPQNLSASRPQDRQFILSSKKLLLSDSGFYLCAWRGMEGQDSYGYTFGSGTRLTVV.

This clonotype came up many times. This chain connects TRBV2 to TRBJ1-1, with D possibly being TRBD1 (6 bases). The CDR3 runs to 15 residues. Germline V lookup: CDR1 SNHLY, CDR2 FYNNEI. Trimming took 6 bases from V and 6 from J, leaving 20 bases between them. The CDR3 coding sequence is TGTGCCAGCAGAAACCCGAGAGGGGGATGGGCTGAAGCTTTCTTT. It specifies CASRNPRGGWAEAFF.

This clonotype occurred many times. The rearrangement joins TRBV6-5 to TRBJ1-6; D ambiguous. V was cut by 1 base and J by 0 bases, with 7 bases left in between. Germline CDR1 reads MNHEY; CDR2 reads SVGAGI. This CDR3 has 16 residues. CDR3 residues: CASSYLGSSYNSPLHF. The DNA for the CDR3 is TGTGCCAGCAGTTACTTAGGGAGCTCCTATAATTCACCCCTCCACTTT.

V and J are TRBV20-1 and TRBJ1-1; D is unresolved. The CDR3 runs to 15 residues. V was pared by 6 bases and J by 5 bases, with 22 bases between. CDR1 is DFQATT, CDR2 SNEGSKA, per germline (reference sequence). CDR3 DNA: TGCAGTGCCACGTCGGCTGGTCCGAGAAGGACTGAAGCTTTCTTT. Translated: CSATSAGPRRTEAFF.

Ten or more counts support this clonotype. The CDR3 here is CASSPDRGTDTQYF. DNA for the CDR3: TGTGCCAGCAGCCCTGACAGGGGCACAGATACGCAGTATTTT. This chain joins TRBV6-5 and TRBJ2-3, with 7 bases aligning to TRBD1. The germline CDR1 and CDR2 sequences are MNHEY and SVGAGI. J gave up 1 base and V 6 bases, and 4 bases lay outside the gene matches. The CDR3 runs 14 residues.

Ten or more counts support this clonotype. The V and J genes are TRBV28 and TRBJ2-1; 8 bases match TRBD2. The CDR3 has 16 amino acids. From germline, CDR1 is MDHEN and CDR2 SYDVKM. J lost 1 base, V lost 6 bases, and 8 bases had no gene match. Here the CDR3 reads CASRLAGPSSYNEQFF. CDR3 bases: TGTGCCAGCAGATTAGCGGGGCCGTCTTCCTACAATGAGCAGTTCTTC.